These 31 T cell receptor beta chains were sequenced from one sample in a study of T cell responses to AZD1222 COVID-19 vaccine (dated by TCRdb to the early 2020s). The time point label, read with the paper, signifies: about 28 days (+/-7) after the second vaccine dose. The protocol used for the library was the immunoSEQ multiplex PCR assay. Held by TCRdb, this immuneACCESS table contains in-frame sequences only and omits some clones. Under half of the omission traces to an unresolved V gene where checked; the cause of the rest is unknown. The sample yields 150,000 or so clones; about 89% were counted once. Over 3% of the sample is held by the ten biggest clonotypes. Sequencing used peripheral blood, obtained 28 days after the second AZD1222 dose. The receptors shown here come from an adult who received the AZD1222 COVID-19 vaccine.

The rearrangement joins TRBV7-9 to TRBJ1-2; 8 bases agree with TRBD1. This CDR3 comprises 14 residues. The germline gives CDR1 SEHNR, CDR2 FQNEAQ (reference sequence). With 5 bases clipped from V and 4 bases from J, the junction kept 6 bases outside the gene matches. The CDR3 here is CASSAIQGAYGYTF. CDR3 coding DNA: TGTGCCAGCAGCGCAATTCAGGGGGCCTATGGCTACACCTTC.

V is TRBV7-2 and J is TRBJ2-3; 12 bases map to TRBD2. V was pared by 5 bases and J by 3 bases, with 12 bases of the junction left unmatched. The CDR3 runs 18 residues. Germline values: CDR1 SGHTA, CDR2 FQGNSA. CDR3 nucleotide sequence: TGTGCCAGCAGCCAAGGAGTTTCCGGGACTAGCGGGACAGATACGCAGTATTTT. Amino acids: CASSQGVSGTSGTDTQYF.

CDR3 DNA: TGCAGCGTAGACGGACAGGGATCAGAGGGCTACACCTTC. Protein product: CSVDGQGSEGYTF. The chain is built from TRBV29-1 and TRBJ1-2; TRBD1 matches 8 bases. CDR3 size: 13 residues. Germline V CDR1 and CDR2: SQVTM, ANQGSEA. Trimming at V came to 6 bases and at J to 8 bases, leaving 11 bases not matched to a gene.

The rearrangement links TRBV5-5 to TRBJ1-1, with D maybe TRBD1 (6 bases). V lost 0 bases, J lost 4 bases, and 13 bases lay in between. CDR1 and CDR2 (germline): SGHKS, YYEKEE (reference sequence). The CDR3 covers 15 residues. The CDR3 bases are TGTGCCAGCAGCTTGGATTCGGGGGCTGGCACTGAAGCTTTCTTT. This sequence encodes CASSLDSGAGTEAFF.

This clone was counted only a few times. The CDR3 loop is CASSIFLEGASVSTNEKLFF. The CDR3 region has the DNA TGTGCCAGTAGTATATTTCTTGAGGGGGCTTCAGTATCGACTAATGAAAAACTGTTTTTT. The chain couples TRBV19 to TRBJ1-4; TRBD1 agrees at 7 bases. Trimming at V came to 2 bases and at J to 2 bases, leaving 17 bases not matched to a gene. The CDR3 sequence is 20 residues long. The germline V gene encodes CDR1 LNHDA and CDR2 SQIVND (reference sequence).

The rearrangement uses TRBV30 and TRBJ1-4; 8 nucleotides align to TRBD1. Germline V gives CDR1 GTSNPN, CDR2 SVGIG (reference sequence). The ends lost 0 bases at V and 7 bases at J; junction bases unmatched: 4. The CDR3 length is 14 residues. The CDR3 loop is CAWSVGGQVEKLFF. The CDR3 DNA is TGTGCCTGGAGTGTCGGGGGACAGGTTGAAAAACTGTTTTTT. The whole variable domain, remainder taken from reference TRBV30 and TRBJ1-4, is SQTIHQWPATLVQPVGSPLSLECTVEGTSNPNLYWYRQAAGRGLQLLFYSVGIGQISSEVPQNLSASRPQDRQFILSSKKLLLSDSGFYLCAWSVGGQVEKLFFGSGTQLSVL.

The CDR3 DNA is TGTGCCAGCAGGTCTGGAGGGTTAGCGTCACCCCTCCACTTT. It yields the protein CASRSGGLASPLHF. The gene calls are TRBV28 and TRBJ1-6, with D unclear. V shed 6 bases and J shed 10 bases, with 16 bases lying between them. Germline assignment: CDR1 MDHEN and CDR2 SYDVKM. The CDR3 spans 14 residues.

This clone has a single count. The rearrangement uses TRBV4-1 and TRBJ1-6; TRBD1 agrees at 8 bases. Germline CDR1 reads MGHRA; CDR2 reads YSYEKL. Unmatched junction bases numbered 9, after V lost 2 bases and J lost 9 bases. This CDR3 spans 16 amino acids. CDR3 coding DNA: TGCGCCAGCAGCCAAAGTGCAGGGACAGGTATTTCACCCCTCCACTTT. The encoded protein is CASSQSAGTGISPLHF.

The V gene is TRBV3-1 (or the pseudogene TRBV3-2), the J gene TRBJ1-1, with 9 bases that match TRBD1. The CDR3 extends over 14 amino acids. The V segment lost 5 bases and the J segment 5 bases; nucleotides outside the gene matches: 6. CDR1 and CDR2 (germline): LGHDT, YNNKEL (reference sequence). The CDR3 DNA is TGTGCCAGCAGCTTCGGACAGGGGCAGACTGAAGCTTTCTTT. Its protein is CASSFGQGQTEAFF.

The chain links TRBV19 to TRBJ1-3; D perhaps matches TRBD1 (5 bases). The V gene's germline CDR1 is LNHDA and CDR2 SQIVND (reference sequence). The V gene lost 5 bases and the J gene lost 4 bases, with 9 bases spanning the gap. The CDR3 contains 13 residues. This CDR3 reads CASSAGNGNTIYF. DNA of the CDR3: TGTGCCAGTAGTGCAGGGAACGGAAACACCATATATTTT.

This chain joins TRBV5-1 and TRBJ2-7, with D unclear. Trimming stripped 0 bases from V and 4 bases from J, with 8 bases between. This CDR3 region has 13 residues. The germline gives CDR1 SGHRS, CDR2 YFSETQ. This CDR3 is CASSLAAQYEQYF. The CDR3 DNA follows: TGCGCCAGCAGCTTGGCAGCCCAGTACGAGCAGTACTTC.

The chain recombines TRBV19 with TRBJ2-2, with TRBD2 matching 11 bases. The trim removed 7 bases at V and 6 bases at J, leaving 4 bases unmatched. This CDR3 spans 14 amino acids. Germline V gene sequence: CDR1 LNHDA, CDR2 SQIVND (reference sequence). The CDR3, as DNA: TGTGCCAGTAAACTAGCGGGAGTCGCCGGGGAGCTGTTTTTT. This encodes CASKLAGVAGELFF.

Written as DNA, the CDR3 is TGTGCCAGCAGTGTCCCCAGGGAGAGGCTTAACTATGGCTACACCTTC. Protein product: CASSVPRERLNYGYTF. This chain uses TRBV2 with TRBJ1-2, with a possible D match to TRBD1 (5 bases). The CDR3 length is 16 residues. CDR1 and CDR2 from the germline V gene are SNHLY and FYNNEI. The ends were cut back, 4 bases at V and 1 base at J, with 16 bases in the middle.

The V gene is TRBV18, the J gene TRBJ2-2; D is possibly TRBD1 (6 bases). Germline values: CDR1 KGHSH, CDR2 LQKENI. V was shortened by 3 bases and J by 4 bases, with 12 bases between the two germline ends. The CDR3 sequence is 15 residues long. CDR3 coding DNA: TGTGCCAGCTCACCGCGACAGGCGGCCACCGGGGAGCTGTTTTTT. It encodes CASSPRQAATGELFF.

V gene TRBV19 combines with J gene TRBJ1-1; the D gene is possibly TRBD1 (6 bases). V lost 8 bases and J lost 1, with 11 bases in between. This CDR3 has 13 residues. The V gene's germline CDR1 is LNHDA and CDR2 SQIVND (reference sequence). The DNA of the CDR3 is TGTGCCAGTTCCGACAGGCCGAACACTGAAGCTTTCTTT. It translates to CASSDRPNTEAFF.

The chain carries TRBV5-1 and TRBJ2-7, with 12 bases fitting TRBD2. The germline gives CDR1 SGHRS, CDR2 YFSETQ. CDR3 length equals 15 residues. The V segment lost 3 bases and the J segment 6 bases; nucleotides outside the gene matches: 7. The CDR3 loop is CASSSPLAGGLEQYF. CDR3 DNA: TGCGCCAGCAGCTCGCCTCTAGCGGGGGGGCTCGAGCAGTACTTC.

Regarding this clone: Other DNA sequences in this sample translate to the same CDR3. The chain uses TRBV7-8 and TRBJ1-6; a possible D gene is TRBD1 (5 bases). CDR1 and CDR2 (germline): SGHVS, FQNEAQ. The length of the CDR3 is 16 residues. The V end lost 1 base, the J end lost 9 bases, and 16 bases lay between the germline ends. The CDR3 nucleotides read TGTGCCAGCAGCTTAGTGACGACGGGGGGAGGTTCACCCCTCCACTTT. This sequence encodes CASSLVTTGGGSPLHF. Using reference TRBV7-8 and TRBJ1-6 for the parts outside the CDR3, the full variable domain is GAGVSQSPRYKVAKRGQDVALRCDPISGHVSLFWYQQALGQGPEFLTYFQNEAQLDKSGLPSDRFFAERPEGSVSTLKIQRTQQEDSAVYLCASSLVTTGGGSPLHFGNGTRLTVT.

The chain has TRBV2 and TRBJ2-2; D gene unclear. The CDR3 is 12 amino acids. Germline V gene lookup returns CDR1 SNHLY and CDR2 FYNNEI. The V end lost 1 base, the J end lost 7 bases, and 4 bases lay between the germline ends. In DNA, the CDR3 is TGTGCCAGCAGTGAAGACCTCGGGGAGCTGTTTTTT. Translating it yields CASSEDLGELFF.

The chain carries TRBV9 and TRBJ1-5; the match to TRBD1 covers 12 bases. CDR3 size: 14 residues. Trimming removed 7 bases from V and 6 bases from J; junction bases left unmatched: 5. Germline lookup yields CDR1 SGDLS and CDR2 YYNGEE. The CDR3 sequence is CASSGQGAVQPQHF. The CDR3 DNA reads as TGTGCCAGCTCGGGACAGGGGGCGGTTCAGCCCCAGCATTTT. The full variable domain, completed using reference TRBV9 and TRBJ1-5, is DSGVTQTPKHLITATGQRVTLRCSPRSGDLSVYWYQQSLDQGLQFLIQYYNGEERAKGNILERFSAQQFPDLHSELNLSSLELGDSALYFCASSGQGAVQPQHFGDGTRLSIL.

The chain links TRBV6-5 to TRBJ2-7, with D perhaps matching TRBD2 (5 bases). V gave up 7 bases and J gave up 2 bases, with 15 bases separating them. The germline gives CDR1 MNHEY, CDR2 SVGAGI. The CDR3 runs 14 residues. The CDR3: CASITFRDAYEQYF. The CDR3 DNA follows: TGTGCCAGCATTACGTTCCGGGATGCCTACGAGCAGTACTTC.

The V call is TRBV18, the J call TRBJ2-7, with D tentatively TRBD2 (5 bases). The CDR3 consists of 14 residues. V was clipped by 3 bases and J by 0 bases, with 9 bases between them. CDR1 KGHSH and CDR2 LQKENI come from the germline V gene. CDR3 nucleotide sequence: TGTGCCAGCTCACCCTCTAGCTCCTCCTACGAGCAGTACTTC. This encodes CASSPSSSSYEQYF.

The chain is built from TRBV27 and TRBJ1-2; D possibly corresponds to TRBD1 (5 bases). The CDR3 extends over 14 amino acids. CDR1 and CDR2 from the germline V gene are MNHEY and SMNVEV (reference sequence). Trimming pared 4 bases from V and 1 base from J, leaving 10 bases between. CDR3 DNA sequence: TGTGCCAGCAGTTATAGGGGAGGTAACTATGGCTACACCTTC. It codes for CASSYRGGNYGYTF.

This sequence joins TRBV15 and TRBJ2-5, with TRBD2 matching 11 bases. The CDR3 runs 16 residues. V was clipped by 1 base and J by 5 bases; unmatched bases: 6. Looked up from germline, CDR1 is LNHNV and CDR2 is YYDKDF (reference sequence). The CDR3 coding sequence is TGTGCCACCAGCAGAGGTGAACTAGCGGGAGTTGAGACCCAGTACTTC. Protein product: CATSRGELAGVETQYF.

The CDR3 reads CATSAPYSGSLYNEQFF. CDR3 nucleotides: TGTGCCACCAGTGCCCCGTATAGCGGGAGTCTCTACAATGAGCAGTTCTTC. The rearrangement uses TRBV24-1 and TRBJ2-1, with 9 bases matching TRBD2. CDR3 size: 17 residues. With 5 bases clipped from V and 3 bases from J, the junction kept 10 bases outside the gene matches. Germline V gene lookup returns CDR1 KGHDR and CDR2 SFDVKD.

The chain joins TRBV2 to TRBJ2-1; perhaps TRBD2 as D (5 bases). Per the germline V gene, CDR1 is SNHLY and CDR2 is FYNNEI. Trimming removed 5 bases at V and 3 bases at J, with 8 bases between. This CDR3 is built from 13 residues. The CDR3 DNA follows: TGTGCCAGCAGTTCCGGGGACTACAATGAGCAGTTCTTC. It yields the protein CASSSGDYNEQFF.

The gene calls are TRBV5-4 and TRBJ2-5; 16 positions agree with TRBD2. V lost 5 bases and J lost 1; bases outside the gene matches: 5. Germline assignment: CDR1 SGHNT and CDR2 YYREEE (reference sequence). The CDR3 totals 17 residues. CDR3 DNA: TGTGCCAGCAGTCCCGGGACTAGCGGGGGGGGCCAAGAGACCCAGTACTTC. It encodes CASSPGTSGGGQETQYF.

This chain joins TRBV11-2 and TRBJ2-2; 10 bases fit TRBD2. V was clipped by 5 bases and J by 4 bases; unmatched bases: 4. The CDR3 is made up of 15 amino acids. Germline CDR1 reads SGHAT; CDR2 reads FQNNGV. The CDR3 sequence is CASSGLAGGTGELFF. In nucleotides, the CDR3 is TGTGCCAGCAGCGGATTAGCGGGAGGCACCGGGGAGCTGTTTTTT.

The table lists this clone with a count of one. The chain couples TRBV29-1 to TRBJ2-6; tentative D call: TRBD2 (5 bases). This CDR3 has 17 amino acids. V lost 6 bases to trimming and J lost 0 bases, with 18 bases between them. Germline assignment: CDR1 SQVTM and CDR2 ANQGSEA. The CDR3 loop reads CSVRAVLPSSGANVLTF. CDR3 nucleotides: TGCAGCGTGAGGGCCGTCCTCCCTTCCTCTGGGGCCAACGTCCTGACTTTC.

The CDR3, as DNA: TGTGCCAGCAGCCCCGCCCCCGGGATCGCAGATACGCAGTATTTT. Translation gives CASSPAPGIADTQYF. V usage is TRBV7-3 and J usage is TRBJ2-3, with D perhaps matching TRBD2 (5 bases). Germline V gives CDR1 SGHTA, CDR2 FQGTGA. Trimming removed 5 bases from V and 4 bases from J, with 16 bases in between. The CDR3 is made up of 15 amino acids.

The rearrangement joins TRBV28 to TRBJ1-5, with 7 positions matching TRBD1. Germline CDR1 is MDHEN and CDR2 is SYDVKM. The ends lost 6 bases at V and 5 bases at J; junction bases unmatched: 13. The CDR3 consists of 16 residues. In DNA form, the CDR3 reads TGTGCCAGCAGCACCAACACCCACAGGGGATATCAGCCCCAGCATTTT. Translation: CASSTNTHRGYQPQHF.

This clone was detected only a few times. V usage is TRBV2 and J usage is TRBJ2-2; D is perhaps TRBD2 (5 bases). The CDR3 runs 14 residues. Germline CDR1 and CDR2: SNHLY and FYNNEI. V was clipped by 6 bases and J by 4 bases, with 12 bases between them. CDR3 nucleotides: TGTGCCAGCAGGAAGGACTGGAGCACCGGGGAGCTGTTTTTT. Its protein product is CASRKDWSTGELFF.